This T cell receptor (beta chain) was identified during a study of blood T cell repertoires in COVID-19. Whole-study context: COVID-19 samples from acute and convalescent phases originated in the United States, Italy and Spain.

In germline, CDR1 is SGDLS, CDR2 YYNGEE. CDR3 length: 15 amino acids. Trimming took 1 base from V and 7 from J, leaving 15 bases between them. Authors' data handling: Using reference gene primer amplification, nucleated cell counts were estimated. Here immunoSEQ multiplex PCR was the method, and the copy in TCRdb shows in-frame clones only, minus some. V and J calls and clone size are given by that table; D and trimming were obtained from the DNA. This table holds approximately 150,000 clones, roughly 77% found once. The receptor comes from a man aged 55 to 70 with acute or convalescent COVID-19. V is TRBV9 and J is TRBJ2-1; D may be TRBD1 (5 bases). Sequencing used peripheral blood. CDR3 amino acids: CASSVYPTGANEQFF. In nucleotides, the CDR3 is TGTGCCAGCAGCGTATACCCAACAGGAGCGAATGAGCAGTTCTTC.